The next 3 T cell receptor beta chains were all read from a single sample in a study of T cell repertoires in cytomegalovirus infection. TCRdb passed the reads through MiXCR, listing each CDR3 protein once. The profile covers about 700,000 distinct CDR3 sequences, with 30% to 35% appearing a single time and about 20% taken by the ten largest. Their antigen targets remain unknown. Here the sequenced sample was cultured PBMCs, taken from culture after CMV antigen stimulation. The receptors stem from a human donor in good health (CMV status not recorded). Some clones in this sample may be carry-over from other donors' samples.

The chain couples TRBV10-3 to TRBJ1-1; 11 nucleotides line up with TRBD1. This CDR3 has 15 amino acids. Germline CDR1 and CDR2: ENHRY and SYGVKD. The junction had 9 bases not matched to a gene; V was cut back by 8 bases and J by 4 bases. The CDR3 DNA is TGTGCCATCGCCGGGACAGGGGGTGGTCGCACTGAAGCTTTCTTT. Translating it yields CAIAGTGGGRTEAFF.

In this sample, this clonotype turned up many times. J is TRBJ2-3 and V is TRBV7-2; TRBD2 matches at 8 bases. The CDR3 is made up of 15 amino acids. Germline V CDR1 and CDR2: SGHTA, FQGNSA. V shed 3 bases, J shed 3 bases, and the junction held 5 bases outside the gene matches. Here the CDR3 DNA reads TGTGCCAGCAGCTTCACGGGAGGGCCGACAGATACGCAGTATTTT. Protein: CASSFTGGPTDTQYF.

In this sample, this clonotype turned up a few times. The J gene is TRBJ1-2, the V gene TRBV12-3 or TRBV12-4, with 8 positions matching TRBD1. The CDR3 has 13 amino acids. Losses at the gene ends were 7 bases for V and 5 bases for J; bases not matched to a gene: 6. The CDR3 loop is CASTLGQGYGYTF. DNA for the CDR3: TGTGCCAGCACCCTAGGACAGGGTTATGGCTACACCTTC.